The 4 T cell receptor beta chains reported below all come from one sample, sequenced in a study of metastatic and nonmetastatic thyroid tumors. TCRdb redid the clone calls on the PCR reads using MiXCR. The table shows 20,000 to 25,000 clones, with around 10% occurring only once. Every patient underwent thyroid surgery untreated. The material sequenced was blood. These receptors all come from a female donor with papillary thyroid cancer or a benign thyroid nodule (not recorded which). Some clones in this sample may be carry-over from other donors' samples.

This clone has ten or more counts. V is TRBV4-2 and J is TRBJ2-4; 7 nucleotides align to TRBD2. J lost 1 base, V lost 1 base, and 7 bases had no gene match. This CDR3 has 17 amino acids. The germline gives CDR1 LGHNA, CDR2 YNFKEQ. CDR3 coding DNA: TGTGCCAGCAGCCAAGTTGAGGCGGGAGACGCCAAAAACATTCAGTACTTC. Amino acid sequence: CASSQVEAGDAKNIQYF.

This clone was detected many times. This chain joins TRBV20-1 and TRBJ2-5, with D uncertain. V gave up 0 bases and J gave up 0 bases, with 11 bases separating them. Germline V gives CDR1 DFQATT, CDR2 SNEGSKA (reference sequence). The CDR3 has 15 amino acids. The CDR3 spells CSARDTDWNQETQYF. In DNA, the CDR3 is TGCAGTGCTAGAGATACCGACTGGAACCAAGAGACCCAGTACTTC.

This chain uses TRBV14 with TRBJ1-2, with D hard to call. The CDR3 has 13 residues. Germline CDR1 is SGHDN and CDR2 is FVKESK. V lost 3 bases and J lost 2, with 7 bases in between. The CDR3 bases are TGTGCCAGCAGCCAGTTTCGGAACTATGGCTACACCTTC. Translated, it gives CASSQFRNYGYTF.

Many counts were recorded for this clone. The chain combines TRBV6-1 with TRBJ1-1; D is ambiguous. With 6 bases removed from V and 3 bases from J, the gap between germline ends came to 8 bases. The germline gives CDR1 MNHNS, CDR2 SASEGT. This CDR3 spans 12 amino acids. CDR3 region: CASRRSDTEAFF. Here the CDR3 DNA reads TGTGCCAGCAGGAGGTCGGACACTGAAGCTTTCTTT.